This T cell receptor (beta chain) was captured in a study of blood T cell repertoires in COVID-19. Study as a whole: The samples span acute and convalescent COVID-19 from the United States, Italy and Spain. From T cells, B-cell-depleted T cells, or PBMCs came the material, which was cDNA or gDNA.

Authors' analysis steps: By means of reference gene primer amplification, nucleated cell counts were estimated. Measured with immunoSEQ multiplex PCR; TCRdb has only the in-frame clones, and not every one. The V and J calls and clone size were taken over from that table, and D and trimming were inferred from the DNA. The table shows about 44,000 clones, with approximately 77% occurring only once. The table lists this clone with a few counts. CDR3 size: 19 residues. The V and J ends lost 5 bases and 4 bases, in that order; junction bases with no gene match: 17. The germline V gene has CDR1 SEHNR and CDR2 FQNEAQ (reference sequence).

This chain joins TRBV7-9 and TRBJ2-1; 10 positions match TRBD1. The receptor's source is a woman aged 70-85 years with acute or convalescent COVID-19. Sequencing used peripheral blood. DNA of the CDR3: TGTGCCAGCAGCCGCTGGGCGGGCGGGACAGGGGTTGAATACAATGAGCAGTTCTTC. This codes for CASSRWAGGTGVEYNEQFF.